This T cell receptor beta chain was found in a study of regulatory and conventional T cells in RAG deficiency. This CDR3 has 18 amino acids. V shed 2 bases and J 0 bases; nucleotides not matched to a gene: 8. CDR1 is MDHEN, CDR2 SYDVKM, per germline. Points from the study as a whole: In Omenn syndrome, Treg and Tconv repertoires overlapped >75%.

Profiling relied on immunoSEQ multiplex PCR, and the TCRdb table lists in-frame clones only, not all of them. The sample carries about 30,000 clones, approximately 90% recorded once. This clone occurred once. Its target is unknown. The data also belong to a second study, concerning regulatory T cells. That work adds: Primers: 52 TRBV forward and 13 TRBJ reverse.

V usage is TRBV28 and J usage is TRBJ1-3; 9 bases fit TRBD1. The sequence was obtained from a human donor in good health. Material for sequencing was CD8+ T cells sorted from blood. The CDR3 loop is CASSLEGGTGSSGNTIYF. For the CDR3, the DNA is TGTGCCAGCAGTTTAGAGGGGGGGACAGGGAGCTCTGGAAACACCATATATTTT.